This T cell receptor beta chain was sequenced for a study of blood T cell repertoires in COVID-19. Turning to the study itself: The United States, Italy and Spain were the sources of the acute and convalescent COVID-19 samples. The cDNA or gDNA used as material had been derived from T cells, B-cell-depleted T cells, or PBMCs.

Per the original methods: How many nucleated cells were present was estimated from reference gene primer amplification. Profiling relied on immunoSEQ multiplex PCR, and the TCRdb table lists in-frame clones only, not all of them. The D gene and trimming were derived from the DNA, and the V and J assignments and clone size from that table. The data show tens of thousands of clones, 70% to 90% seen once. The CDR3 covers 14 residues. With V trimmed by 5 bases and J by 4 bases, 5 bases remained unmatched. Germline loops: CDR1 SEHNR, CDR2 FQNEAQ (reference sequence). Material for sequencing was peripheral blood. This TCR was sampled from a human donor in a cohort sampled during active COVID-19. The rearrangement uses TRBV7-9 and TRBJ1-2; 9 bases are shared with TRBD1. DNA of the CDR3: TGTGCCAGCAGCCCGGACAGGGGCTCCTATGGCTACACCTTC. Its translation: CASSPDRGSYGYTF.